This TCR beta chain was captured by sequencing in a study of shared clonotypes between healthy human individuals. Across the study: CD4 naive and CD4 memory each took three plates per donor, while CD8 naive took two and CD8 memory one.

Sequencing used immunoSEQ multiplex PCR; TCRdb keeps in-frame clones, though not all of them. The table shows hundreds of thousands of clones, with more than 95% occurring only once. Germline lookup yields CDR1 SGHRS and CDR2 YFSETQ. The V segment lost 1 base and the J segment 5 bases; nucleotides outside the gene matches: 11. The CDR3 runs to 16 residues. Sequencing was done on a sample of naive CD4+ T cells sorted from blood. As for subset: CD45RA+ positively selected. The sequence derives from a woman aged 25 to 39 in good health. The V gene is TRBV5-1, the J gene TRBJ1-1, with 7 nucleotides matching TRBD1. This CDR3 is CASSLRSQGEVTEAFF. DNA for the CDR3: TGCGCCAGCAGCTTGAGGTCCCAGGGGGAGGTAACTGAAGCTTTCTTT.